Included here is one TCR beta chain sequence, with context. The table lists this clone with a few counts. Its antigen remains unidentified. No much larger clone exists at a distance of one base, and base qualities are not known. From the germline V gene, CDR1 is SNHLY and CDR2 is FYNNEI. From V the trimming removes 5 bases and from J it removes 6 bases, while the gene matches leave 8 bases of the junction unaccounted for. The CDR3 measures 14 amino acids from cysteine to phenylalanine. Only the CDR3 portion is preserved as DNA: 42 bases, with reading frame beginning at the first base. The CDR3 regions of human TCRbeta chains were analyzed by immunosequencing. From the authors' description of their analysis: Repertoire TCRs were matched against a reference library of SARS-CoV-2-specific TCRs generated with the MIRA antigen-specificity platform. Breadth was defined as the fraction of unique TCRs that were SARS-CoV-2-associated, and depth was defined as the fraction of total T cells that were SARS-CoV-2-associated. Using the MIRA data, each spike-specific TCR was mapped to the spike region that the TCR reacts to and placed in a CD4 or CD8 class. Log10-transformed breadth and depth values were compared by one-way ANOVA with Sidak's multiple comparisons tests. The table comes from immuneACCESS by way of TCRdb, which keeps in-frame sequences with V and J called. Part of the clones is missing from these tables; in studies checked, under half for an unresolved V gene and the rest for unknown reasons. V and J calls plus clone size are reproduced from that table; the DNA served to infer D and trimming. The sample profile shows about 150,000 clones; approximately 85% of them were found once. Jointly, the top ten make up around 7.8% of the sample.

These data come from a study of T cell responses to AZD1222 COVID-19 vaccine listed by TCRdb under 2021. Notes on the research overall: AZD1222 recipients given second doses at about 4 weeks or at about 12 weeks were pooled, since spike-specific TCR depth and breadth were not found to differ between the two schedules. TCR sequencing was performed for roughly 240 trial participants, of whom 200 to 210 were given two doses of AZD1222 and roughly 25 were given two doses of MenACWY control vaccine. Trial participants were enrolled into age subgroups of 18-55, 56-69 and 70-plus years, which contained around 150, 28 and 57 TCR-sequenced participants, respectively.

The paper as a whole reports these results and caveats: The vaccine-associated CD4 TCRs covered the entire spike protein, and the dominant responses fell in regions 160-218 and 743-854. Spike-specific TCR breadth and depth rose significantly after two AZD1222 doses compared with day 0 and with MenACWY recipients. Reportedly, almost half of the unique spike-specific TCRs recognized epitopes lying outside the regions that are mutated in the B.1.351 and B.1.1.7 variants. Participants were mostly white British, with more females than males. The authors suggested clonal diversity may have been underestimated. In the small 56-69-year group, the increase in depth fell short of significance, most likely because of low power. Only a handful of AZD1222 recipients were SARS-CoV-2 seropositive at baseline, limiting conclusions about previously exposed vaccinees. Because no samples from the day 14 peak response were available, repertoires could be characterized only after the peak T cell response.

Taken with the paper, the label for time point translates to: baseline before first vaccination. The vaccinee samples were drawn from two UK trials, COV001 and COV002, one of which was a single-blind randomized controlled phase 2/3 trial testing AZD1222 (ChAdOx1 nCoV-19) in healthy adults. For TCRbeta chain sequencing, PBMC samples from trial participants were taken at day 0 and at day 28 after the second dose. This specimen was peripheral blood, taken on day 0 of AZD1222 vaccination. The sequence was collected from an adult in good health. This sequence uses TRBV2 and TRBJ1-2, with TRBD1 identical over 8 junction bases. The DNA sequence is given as TGTGCCAGCAGTCCTACAGGGGGTGGGGATGGCTACACCTTC. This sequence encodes CASSPTGGGDGYTF.